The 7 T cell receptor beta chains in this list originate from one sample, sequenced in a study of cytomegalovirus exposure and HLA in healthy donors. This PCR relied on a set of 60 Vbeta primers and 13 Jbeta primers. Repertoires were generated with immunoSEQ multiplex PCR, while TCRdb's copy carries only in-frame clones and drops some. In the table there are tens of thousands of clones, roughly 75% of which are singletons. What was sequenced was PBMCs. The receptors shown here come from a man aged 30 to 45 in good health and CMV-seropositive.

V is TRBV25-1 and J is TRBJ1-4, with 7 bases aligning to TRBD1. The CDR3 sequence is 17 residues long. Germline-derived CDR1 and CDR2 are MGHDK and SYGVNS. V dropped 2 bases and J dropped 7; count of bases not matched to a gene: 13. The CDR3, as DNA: TGTGCCAGCAGTGAACCCGGGACAGTCTTAGGTGGTGAAAAACTGTTTTTT. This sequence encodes CASSEPGTVLGGEKLFF.

DNA of the CDR3: TGTGCCAGCAGCCAGGCCGGGACAGGGCAGTACGAGCAGTACTTC. Translating it yields CASSQAGTGQYEQYF. The J gene is TRBJ2-7, the V gene TRBV4-2; TRBD1 matches at 9 bases. V shed 3 bases and J 4 bases; nucleotides not matched to a gene: 7. CDR3 length equals 15 residues. The germline CDR1 and CDR2 sequences are LGHNA and YNFKEQ.

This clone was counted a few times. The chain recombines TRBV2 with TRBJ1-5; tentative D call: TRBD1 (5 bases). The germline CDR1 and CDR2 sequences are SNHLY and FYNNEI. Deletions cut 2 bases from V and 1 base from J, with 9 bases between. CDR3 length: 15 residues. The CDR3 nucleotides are TGTGCCAGCAGTGAAAGACAGTCCAGCAATCAGCCCCAGCATTTT. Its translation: CASSERQSSNQPQHF.

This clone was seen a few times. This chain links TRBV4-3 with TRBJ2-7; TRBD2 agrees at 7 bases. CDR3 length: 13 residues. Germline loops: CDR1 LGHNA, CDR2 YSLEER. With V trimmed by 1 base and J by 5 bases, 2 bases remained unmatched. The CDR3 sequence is CASSQGAGDEQYF. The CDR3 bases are TGCGCCAGCAGCCAAGGGGCGGGGGACGAGCAGTACTTC.

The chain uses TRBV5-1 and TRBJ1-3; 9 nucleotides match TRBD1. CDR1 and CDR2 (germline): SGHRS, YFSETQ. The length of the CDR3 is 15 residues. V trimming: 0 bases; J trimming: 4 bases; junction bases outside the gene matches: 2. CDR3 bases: TGCGCCAGCAGCTTGGACAGGGGGCTCGGAAACACCATATATTTT. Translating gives CASSLDRGLGNTIYF.

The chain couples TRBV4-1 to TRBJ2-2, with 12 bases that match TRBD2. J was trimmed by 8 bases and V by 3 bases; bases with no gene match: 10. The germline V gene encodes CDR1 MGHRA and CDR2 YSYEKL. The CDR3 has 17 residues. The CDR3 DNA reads TGCGCCAGCAGCCAGGCCCCTAGCGGGGGGGGCTGGGGGGAGCTGTTTTTT. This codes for CASSQAPSGGGWGELFF.

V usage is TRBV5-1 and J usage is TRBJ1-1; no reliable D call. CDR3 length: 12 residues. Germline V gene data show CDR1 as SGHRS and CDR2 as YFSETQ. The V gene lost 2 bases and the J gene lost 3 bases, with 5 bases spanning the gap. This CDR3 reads CASSLTDTEAFF. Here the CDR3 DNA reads TGCGCCAGCAGCTTAACAGACACTGAAGCTTTCTTT.